Described below is a single T cell receptor beta chain sequence and its context. Its antigen is unidentified. These data come from a study of cytomegalovirus exposure and HLA in healthy donors. Study-level points and caveats: The study carried out a later analysis of TCR beta sequences. It associated 16,951 of them with specific HLA alleles at a false discovery rate of 0.05.

The CDR3 consists of 14 residues. Trimming removed 1 base from V and 2 bases from J, with 8 bases in between. The germline V gene encodes CDR1 SEHNR and CDR2 FQNEAQ (reference sequence). The PCR used 60 Vbeta and 13 Jbeta primers. Libraries were prepared by immunoSEQ multiplex PCR; TCRdb keeps only in-frame clonotypes and omits some of them. Recorded here are around 55,000 clones; the top ten clones represent roughly 9.6%. At sampling all donors were nominally healthy, likely with unrecorded immune exposures. This chain connects TRBV7-9 to TRBJ1-2, with D maybe TRBD1 (6 bases). This clonotype was sampled from a man aged 45-65 years in good health and CMV-seropositive. Material for sequencing was PBMCs. The CDR3 region is CASSLEGGNYGYTF. The CDR3 DNA reads as TGTGCCAGCAGCTTAGAGGGGGGGAACTATGGCTACACCTTC.